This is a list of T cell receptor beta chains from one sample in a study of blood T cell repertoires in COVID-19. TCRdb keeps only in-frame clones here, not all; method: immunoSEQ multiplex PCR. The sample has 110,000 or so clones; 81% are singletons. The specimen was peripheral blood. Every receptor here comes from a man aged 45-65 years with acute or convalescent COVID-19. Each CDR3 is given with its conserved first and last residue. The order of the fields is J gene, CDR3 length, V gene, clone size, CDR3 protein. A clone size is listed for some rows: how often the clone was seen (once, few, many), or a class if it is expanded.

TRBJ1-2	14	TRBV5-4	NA	CASSLRPEGYGYTF
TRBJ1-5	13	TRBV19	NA	CASRGGLGQPQHF
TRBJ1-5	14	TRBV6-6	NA	CASSYSDRGQPQHF
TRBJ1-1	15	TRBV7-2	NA	CASSPFRQSNTEAFF
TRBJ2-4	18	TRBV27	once	CASSDLRGEITAKNIQYF
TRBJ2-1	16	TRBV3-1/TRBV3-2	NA	CASSQDRGGPYNEQFF
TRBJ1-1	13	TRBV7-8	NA	CASSPRQGLEAFF
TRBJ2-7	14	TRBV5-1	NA	CASSSAGGPYEQYF
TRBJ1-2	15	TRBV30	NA	CACDRTETTNYGYTF
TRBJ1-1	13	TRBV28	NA	CASSRTVNTEAFF
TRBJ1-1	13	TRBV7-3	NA	CASSLLENTEAFF
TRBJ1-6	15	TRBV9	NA	CASSESEAGGSPLHF
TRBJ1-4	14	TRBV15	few	CATSLGAGSEKLFF
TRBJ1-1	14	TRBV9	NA	CASSVRTGNTEAFF
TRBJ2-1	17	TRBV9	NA	CASSDARGGVSYNEQFF
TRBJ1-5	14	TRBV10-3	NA	CAISATGDNQPQHF
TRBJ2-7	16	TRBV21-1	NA	CASSKRKAFQFDEQYF
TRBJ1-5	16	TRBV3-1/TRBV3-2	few	CASSQKIGTENQPQHF
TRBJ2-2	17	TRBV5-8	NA	CASSPSEGRTNTGELFF
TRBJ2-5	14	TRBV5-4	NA	CASSSTGYQETQYF
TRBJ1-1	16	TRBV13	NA	CASSEGPGRMNTEAFF
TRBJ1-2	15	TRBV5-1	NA	CASSSDSLGVYGYTF
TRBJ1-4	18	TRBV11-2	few	CASSSWGRGFSTNEKLFF
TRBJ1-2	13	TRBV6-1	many	CASSEVGRNGYTF
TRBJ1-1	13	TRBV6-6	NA	CASSQPRGTEAFF
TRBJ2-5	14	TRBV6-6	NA	CATLLGTLGKTQYF
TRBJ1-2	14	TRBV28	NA	CASSYRGPSYGYTF
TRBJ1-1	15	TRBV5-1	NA	CASSLARGRRTEAFF
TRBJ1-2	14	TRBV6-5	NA	CASNPSGAREGYTF
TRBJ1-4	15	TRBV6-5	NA	CASSRQGAQAEKLFF
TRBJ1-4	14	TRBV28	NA	CASSAGTGLEKLFF
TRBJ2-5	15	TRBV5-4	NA	CASSLARQGWETQYF
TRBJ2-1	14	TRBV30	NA	CAWSTGTDYNEQFF
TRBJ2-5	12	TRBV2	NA	CASGQVKETQYF
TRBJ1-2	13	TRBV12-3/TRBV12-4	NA	CASSFGPNYGYTF
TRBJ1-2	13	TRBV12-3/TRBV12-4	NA	CASSLDRVGGYTF
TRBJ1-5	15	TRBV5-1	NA	CASSLQGDTNQPQHF
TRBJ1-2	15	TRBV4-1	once	CASSQEETGYGGYTF
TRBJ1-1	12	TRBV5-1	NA	CASTGNGYTAFF
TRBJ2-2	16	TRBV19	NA	CASSIVGSANTGELFF
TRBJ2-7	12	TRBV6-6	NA	CASSYLQYEQYF
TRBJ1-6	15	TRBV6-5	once	CASSIRQGDNSPLHF
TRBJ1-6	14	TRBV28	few	CASSLGAGDSPLHF
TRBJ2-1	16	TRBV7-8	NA	CASSHPRWGGNNEQFF